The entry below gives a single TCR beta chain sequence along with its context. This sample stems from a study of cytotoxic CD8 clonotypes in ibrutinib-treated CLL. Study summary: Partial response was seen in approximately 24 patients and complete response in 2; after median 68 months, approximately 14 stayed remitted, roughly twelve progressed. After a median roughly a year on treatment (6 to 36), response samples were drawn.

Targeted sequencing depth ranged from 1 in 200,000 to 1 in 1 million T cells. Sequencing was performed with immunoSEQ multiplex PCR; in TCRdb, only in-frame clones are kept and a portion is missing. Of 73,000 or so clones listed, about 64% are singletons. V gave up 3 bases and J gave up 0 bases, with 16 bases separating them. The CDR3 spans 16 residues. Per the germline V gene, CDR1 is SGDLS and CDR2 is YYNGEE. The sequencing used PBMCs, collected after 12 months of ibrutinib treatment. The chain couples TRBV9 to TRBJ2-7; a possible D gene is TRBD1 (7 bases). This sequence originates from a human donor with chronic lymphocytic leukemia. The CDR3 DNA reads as TGTGCCAGCAGCGCGGCGGGGACAGCGAACTCCTACGAGCAGTACTTC. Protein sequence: CASSAAGTANSYEQYF.